The 14 T cell receptor beta chains given below trace back to one sample, sequenced in a study of T cells after yellow fever vaccination. TCRdb processed the 5' RACE reads anew with MiXCR; each CDR3 protein has one entry. The table lists 25,000 to 30,000 distinct CDR3 sequences, 5% to 6% of them singletons, with about two fifths in the top ten. The material was CD8+ T cells sorted from PBMCs, obtained 10 days after the yellow fever booster vaccination. The source is a man aged 30 to 45 who received the YFV17D yellow fever vaccine.

This clonotype was seen at least ten times. The V gene is TRBV7-8, the J gene TRBJ2-1; possibly TRBD2 for D (6 bases). Trimming left V 1 base short and J 0 bases short, with 10 bases between. CDR3 length: 16 amino acids. Per germline, CDR1 SGHVS and CDR2 FQNEAQ. CDR3 DNA: TGTGCCAGCAGCTTAGGACCGCGGGACTCCTACAATGAGCAGTTCTTC. It translates to CASSLGPRDSYNEQFF.

This clonotype appeared many times. The chain employs TRBV5-1 and TRBJ2-1; TRBD1 aligns across 8 bases. CDR1 and CDR2 from the germline V gene are SGHRS and YFSETQ. The CDR3 is 15 amino acids. V shed 3 bases, J shed 9 bases, and the junction held 11 bases outside the gene matches. The CDR3 is CASSWPRTGPPEQFF. DNA of the CDR3: TGCGCCAGCAGCTGGCCCCGGACAGGGCCGCCTGAGCAGTTCTTC.

This clonotype showed up many times. This chain links TRBV4-3 with TRBJ2-3; 14 positions agree with TRBD2. The CDR3 length is 20 residues. Germline CDR1 reads LGHNA; CDR2 reads YSLEER. The V and J ends lost 0 bases and 2 bases, in that order; junction bases with no gene match: 10. In nucleotides, the CDR3 is TGCGCCAGCAGCCAAGAAGAGGACGGACTAGCGGGAGGAGACACAGATACGCAGTATTTT. Its translation is CASSQEEDGLAGGDTDTQYF.

This clonotype has a count of ten or more. V is TRBV19 and J is TRBJ2-4; D may correspond to TRBD1 or TRBD2 (5 bases each). V was pared by 7 bases and J by 0 bases, with 13 bases between. Per germline, CDR1 LNHDA and CDR2 SQIVND (reference sequence). This CDR3 region has 15 residues. CDR3 residues: CASTPGDLAKNIQYF. As DNA, the CDR3 is TGTGCCAGTACCCCCGGGGACCTAGCCAAAAACATTCAGTACTTC.

This clonotype came up many times. J is TRBJ2-1 and V is TRBV9; 11 nucleotides match TRBD2. V was pared by 5 bases and J by 5 bases, with 6 bases of the junction left unmatched. CDR3 length: 15 amino acids. Germline V gene data show CDR1 as SGDLS and CDR2 as YYNGEE. As DNA, the CDR3 is TGTGCCAGCAGGGCCGGGACTAGCGGCCACAATGAGCAGTTCTTC. Translating it yields CASRAGTSGHNEQFF.

There are many counts of this clonotype. The chain carries TRBV12-3 or TRBV12-4 and TRBJ2-3; 7 bases align to TRBD1. Trimming took 5 bases from V and 6 from J; bases not matched to a gene: 2. CDR3 size: 12 residues. This CDR3 is CASSDRADTQYF. The CDR3 DNA is TGTGCCAGCAGTGACAGGGCGGATACGCAGTATTTT.

This clonotype was seen repeatedly, ten times or more. The rearrangement joins TRBV29-1 to TRBJ2-7; D is unresolved. Germline V gives CDR1 SQVTM, CDR2 ANQGSEA. CDR3 size: 13 residues. Trimming left V 3 bases short and J 0 bases short, with 9 bases between. The CDR3 region has the DNA TGCAGCGTTGAGAACGATTCCTCCTACGAGCAGTACTTC. Its protein product is CSVENDSSYEQYF.

This clonotype has at least ten counts. The gene calls are TRBV15 and TRBJ2-1; TRBD2 agrees at 7 bases. V was pared by 0 bases and J by 3 bases, with 5 bases of the junction left unmatched. This CDR3 spans 16 amino acids. Looked up from germline, CDR1 is LNHNV and CDR2 is YYDKDF (reference sequence). CDR3 protein: CATSRDRGGSYNEQFF. The CDR3, as DNA: TGTGCCACCAGCAGAGATCGGGGCGGGAGCTACAATGAGCAGTTCTTC.

This clonotype was seen repeatedly, ten times or more. The chain recombines TRBV9 with TRBJ2-7; TRBD2 matches 9 bases. The CDR3 is made up of 14 amino acids. With 2 bases clipped from V and 3 bases from J, the junction kept 3 bases outside the gene matches. CDR1 SGDLS and CDR2 YYNGEE come from the germline V gene. CDR3 DNA: TGTGCCAGCAGCGTTAGCGGGAGATTCTACGAGCAGTACTTC. Translated, it gives CASSVSGRFYEQYF. Full variable domain (outside the CDR3, taken from reference TRBV9 and TRBJ2-7): DSGVTQTPKHLITATGQRVTLRCSPRSGDLSVYWYQQSLDQGLQFLIQYYNGEERAKGNILERFSAQQFPDLHSELNLSSLELGDSALYFCASSVSGRFYEQYFGPGTRLTVT.

The table lists this clonotype with a few counts. This chain connects TRBV7-9 to TRBJ2-7, with D possibly being TRBD1 (6 bases). Trimming took off 6 bases at V and 3 bases at J, with 12 bases between the two ends. CDR3 length: 13 amino acids. Germline V gene lookup returns CDR1 SEHNR and CDR2 FQNEAQ (reference sequence). CDR3 amino acids: CASRPVTGYEQYF. The CDR3 region has the DNA TGTGCCAGCAGGCCCGTGACAGGCTACGAGCAGTACTTC.

This clonotype was seen at least ten times. The rearrangement uses TRBV13 and TRBJ2-5, with D perhaps matching TRBD1 (5 bases). Germline values: CDR1 PRHDT, CDR2 FYEKMQ (reference sequence). V dropped 6 bases and J dropped 9 bases, with 14 bases sitting between them. The CDR3 runs to 12 residues. The CDR3 loop reads CASRSQGGAQYF. CDR3 bases: TGTGCCAGCAGATCTCAGGGTGGGGCCCAGTACTTC.

In its sample, this clonotype was seen many times. This chain joins TRBV11-2 and TRBJ2-1, with D possibly being TRBD1 (6 bases). Germline V gene sequence: CDR1 SGHAT, CDR2 FQNNGV. Deletions cut 2 bases from V and 6 bases from J, with 14 bases between. This CDR3 spans 15 amino acids. CDR3 protein: CASSLRLGRGNEQFF. The CDR3 bases are TGTGCCAGCAGCTTAAGGTTAGGCAGGGGCAATGAGCAGTTCTTC.

The sample holds many counts of this clonotype. J is TRBJ2-1 and V is TRBV28, with 10 nucleotides matching TRBD2. The germline V gene encodes CDR1 MDHEN and CDR2 SYDVKM. J gave up 3 bases and V 8 bases, and 16 bases lay outside the gene matches. The CDR3 runs 18 residues. The CDR3 loop is CASQKVIGLADYYNEQFF. CDR3 nucleotides: TGTGCCAGCCAAAAGGTGATTGGACTAGCGGATTACTACAATGAGCAGTTCTTC.

This clonotype was seen at least ten times. This CDR3 is CASSLALAGANNEQFF. In nucleotides, the CDR3 is TGTGCCAGCAGCTTAGCGCTAGCGGGAGCGAACAATGAGCAGTTCTTC. The V call is TRBV7-8, the J call TRBJ2-1, with 10 bases identical to TRBD2. This CDR3 contains 16 residues. Germline-derived CDR1 and CDR2 are SGHVS and FQNEAQ. V lost 0 bases to trimming and J lost 5 bases; unmatched junction nucleotides: 4.